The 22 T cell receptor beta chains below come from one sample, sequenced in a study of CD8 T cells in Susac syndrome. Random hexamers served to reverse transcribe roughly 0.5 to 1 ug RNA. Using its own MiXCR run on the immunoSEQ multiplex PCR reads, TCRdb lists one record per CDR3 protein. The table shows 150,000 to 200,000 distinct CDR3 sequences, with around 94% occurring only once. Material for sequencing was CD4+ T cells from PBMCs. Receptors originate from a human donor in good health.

As DNA, the CDR3 is TGTGCCAGCAGGGGACAGATCGCCACAGATACGCAGTATTTT. Residues: CASRGQIATDTQYF. The V call is TRBV7-9, the J call TRBJ2-3; TRBD1 matches 7 bases. Germline CDR1 SEHNR, CDR2 FQNEAQ (reference sequence). The CDR3 is made up of 14 amino acids. V shed 6 bases and J 2 bases; nucleotides not matched to a gene: 5.

The CDR3 is CASSQGQLVMNTEAFF. Here the CDR3 DNA reads TGTGCCAGCAGCCAAGGACAGCTAGTCATGAACACTGAAGCTTTCTTT. The chain couples TRBV3-1 to TRBJ1-1, with TRBD1 as a possible D gene (5 bases). CDR3 length: 16 amino acids. The germline CDR1 and CDR2 sequences are LGHDT and YNNKEL (reference sequence). V lost 1 base and J 0 bases, leaving 12 bases between the germline ends.

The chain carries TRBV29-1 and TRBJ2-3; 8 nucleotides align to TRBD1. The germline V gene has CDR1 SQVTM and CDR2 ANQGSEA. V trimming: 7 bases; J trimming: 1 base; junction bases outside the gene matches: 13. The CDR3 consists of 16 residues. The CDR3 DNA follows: TGCAGCGCCGCACCGTATTCGACAGGGGGCACAGATACGCAGTATTTT. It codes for CSAAPYSTGGTDTQYF.

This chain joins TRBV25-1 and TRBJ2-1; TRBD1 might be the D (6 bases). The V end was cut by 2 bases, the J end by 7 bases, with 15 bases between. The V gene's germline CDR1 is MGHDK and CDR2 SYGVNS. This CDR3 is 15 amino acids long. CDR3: CASSEGGGGLNEQFF. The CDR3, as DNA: TGTGCCAGCAGTGAAGGAGGTGGGGGCCTTAATGAGCAGTTCTTC.

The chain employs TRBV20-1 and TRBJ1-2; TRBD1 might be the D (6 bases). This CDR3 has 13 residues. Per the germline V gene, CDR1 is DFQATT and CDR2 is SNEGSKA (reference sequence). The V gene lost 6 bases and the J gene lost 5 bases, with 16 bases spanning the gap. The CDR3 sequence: CSARGQSEYGYTF. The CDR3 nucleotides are TGCAGTGCCCGAGGACAGTCGGAATATGGCTACACCTTC.

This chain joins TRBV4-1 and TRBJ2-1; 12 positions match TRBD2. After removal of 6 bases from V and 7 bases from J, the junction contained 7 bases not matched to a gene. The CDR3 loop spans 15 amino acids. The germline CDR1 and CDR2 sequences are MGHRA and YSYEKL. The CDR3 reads CASRPGLAGRNEQFF. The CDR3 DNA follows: TGCGCCAGCAGACCCGGACTAGCGGGGAGGAATGAGCAGTTCTTC.

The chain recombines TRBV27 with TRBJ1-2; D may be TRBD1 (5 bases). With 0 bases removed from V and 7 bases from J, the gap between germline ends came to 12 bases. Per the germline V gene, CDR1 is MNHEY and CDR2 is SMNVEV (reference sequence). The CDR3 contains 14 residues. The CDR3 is CASSLSGELPGYTF. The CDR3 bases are TGTGCCAGCAGTTTATCAGGGGAGCTTCCTGGCTACACCTTC.

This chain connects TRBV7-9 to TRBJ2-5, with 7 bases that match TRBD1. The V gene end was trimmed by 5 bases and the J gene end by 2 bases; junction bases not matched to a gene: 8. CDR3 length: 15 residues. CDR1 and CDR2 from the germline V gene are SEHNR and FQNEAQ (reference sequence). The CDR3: CASSPRQGRQETQYF. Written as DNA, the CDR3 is TGTGCCAGCAGCCCCAGACAGGGACGGCAAGAGACCCAGTACTTC.

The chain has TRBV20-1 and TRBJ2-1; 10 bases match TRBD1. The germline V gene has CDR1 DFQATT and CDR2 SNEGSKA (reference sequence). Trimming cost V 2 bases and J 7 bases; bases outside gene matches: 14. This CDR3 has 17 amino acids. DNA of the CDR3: TGCAGTGCTAGACTAGCCTCCGGACAGGGGGGAAGGAATGAGCAGTTCTTC. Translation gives CSARLASGQGGRNEQFF.

CDR3 DNA: TGCAGTGCTGTAGCCGGGGGGTCATTCACAGATACGCAGTATTTT. This sequence encodes CSAVAGGSFTDTQYF. V gene TRBV20-1 combines with J gene TRBJ2-3; 7 nucleotides line up with TRBD2. The V segment lost 5 bases and the J segment 2 bases; nucleotides outside the gene matches: 10. This CDR3 contains 15 residues. The V gene's germline CDR1 is DFQATT and CDR2 SNEGSKA (reference sequence).

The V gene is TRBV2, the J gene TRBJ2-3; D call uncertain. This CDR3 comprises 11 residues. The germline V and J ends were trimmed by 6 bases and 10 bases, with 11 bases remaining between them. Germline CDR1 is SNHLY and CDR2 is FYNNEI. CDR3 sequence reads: CASSYDMAQYF. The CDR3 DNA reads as TGTGCCAGCAGCTACGACATGGCGCAGTATTTT.

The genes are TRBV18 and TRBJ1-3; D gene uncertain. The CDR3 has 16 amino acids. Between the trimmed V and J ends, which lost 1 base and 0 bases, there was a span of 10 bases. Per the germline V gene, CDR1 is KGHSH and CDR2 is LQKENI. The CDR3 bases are TGTGCCAGCTCACCACGCGGAGGTTTCTCTGGAAACACCATATATTTT. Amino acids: CASSPRGGFSGNTIYF.

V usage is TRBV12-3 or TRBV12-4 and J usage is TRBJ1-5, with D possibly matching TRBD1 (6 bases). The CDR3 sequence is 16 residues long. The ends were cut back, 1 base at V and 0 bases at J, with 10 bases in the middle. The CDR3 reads CASSLGQANSNQPQHF. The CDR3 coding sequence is TGTGCCAGCAGTTTAGGACAGGCAAATAGCAATCAGCCCCAGCATTTT.

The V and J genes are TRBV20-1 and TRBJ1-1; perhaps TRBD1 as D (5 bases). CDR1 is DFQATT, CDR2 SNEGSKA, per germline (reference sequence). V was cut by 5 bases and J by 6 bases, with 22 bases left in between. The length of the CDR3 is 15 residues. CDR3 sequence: CSAVPISRGGPEAFF. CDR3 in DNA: TGCAGTGCTGTCCCAATATCAAGGGGTGGCCCTGAAGCTTTCTTT.

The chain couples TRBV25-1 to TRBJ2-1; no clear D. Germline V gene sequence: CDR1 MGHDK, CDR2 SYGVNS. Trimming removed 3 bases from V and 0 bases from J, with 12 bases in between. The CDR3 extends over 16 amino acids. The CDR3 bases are TGTGCCAGCAGTGATTCTCGCCCGAGCTCCTACAATGAGCAGTTCTTC. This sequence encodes CASSDSRPSSYNEQFF.

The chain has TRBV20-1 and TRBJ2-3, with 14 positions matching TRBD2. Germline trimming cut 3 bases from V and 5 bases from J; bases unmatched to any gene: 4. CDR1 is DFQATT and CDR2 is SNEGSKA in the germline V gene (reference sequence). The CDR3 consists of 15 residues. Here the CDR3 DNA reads TGCAGTGCTAGGGGCGGACTAGCGGGGGGAGATACGCAGTATTTT. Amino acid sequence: CSARGGLAGGDTQYF.

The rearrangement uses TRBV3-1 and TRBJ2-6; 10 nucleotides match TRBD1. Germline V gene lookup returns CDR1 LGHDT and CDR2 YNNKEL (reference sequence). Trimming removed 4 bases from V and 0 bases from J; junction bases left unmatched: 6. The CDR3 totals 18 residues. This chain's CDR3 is CASSLFGTGASGANVLTF. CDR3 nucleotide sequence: TGTGCCAGCAGCCTCTTCGGGACAGGGGCCTCTGGGGCCAACGTCCTGACTTTC.

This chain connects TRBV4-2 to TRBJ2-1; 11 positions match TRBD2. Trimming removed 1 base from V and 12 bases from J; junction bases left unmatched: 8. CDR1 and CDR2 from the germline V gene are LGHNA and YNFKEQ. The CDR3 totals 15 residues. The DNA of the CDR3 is TGTGCCAGCAGCCAAGGTAGCGGGGGGGCAATCGGGCAGTTCTTC. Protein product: CASSQGSGGAIGQFF.

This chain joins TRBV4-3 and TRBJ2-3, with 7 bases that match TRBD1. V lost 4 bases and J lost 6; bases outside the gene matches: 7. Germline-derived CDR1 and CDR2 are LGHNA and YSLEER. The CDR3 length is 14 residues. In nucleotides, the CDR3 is TGCGCCAGCAGCCCGAGGGGGCAGGCGGATACGCAGTATTTT. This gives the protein CASSPRGQADTQYF.

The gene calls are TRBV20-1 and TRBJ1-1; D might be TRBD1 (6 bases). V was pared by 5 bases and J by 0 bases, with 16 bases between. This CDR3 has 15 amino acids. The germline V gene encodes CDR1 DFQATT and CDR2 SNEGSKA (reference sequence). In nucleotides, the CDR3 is TGCAGTGCTCCCCCTCCGGGGGGCTTGAACACTGAAGCTTTCTTT. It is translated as CSAPPPGGLNTEAFF.

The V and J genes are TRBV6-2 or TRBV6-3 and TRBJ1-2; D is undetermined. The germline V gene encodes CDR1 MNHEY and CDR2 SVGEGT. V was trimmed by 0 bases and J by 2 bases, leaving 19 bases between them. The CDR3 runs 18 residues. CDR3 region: CASSYSNDEPTGNYGYTF. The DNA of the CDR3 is TGTGCCAGCAGTTACTCGAACGACGAACCGACGGGAAACTATGGCTACACCTTC.

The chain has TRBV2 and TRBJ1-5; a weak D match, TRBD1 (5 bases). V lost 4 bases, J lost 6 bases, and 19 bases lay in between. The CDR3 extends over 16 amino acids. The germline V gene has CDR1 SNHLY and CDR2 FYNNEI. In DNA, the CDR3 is TGTGCCAGCAGTGGGATTGGACAAGGGCATGGTCAGCCCCAGCATTTT. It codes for CASSGIGQGHGQPQHF.